These 21 T cell receptor beta chains originate from one sample sequenced in a study of T cell repertoires in cytomegalovirus infection. TCRdb reprocessed the reads via MiXCR and lists one record per CDR3 protein. The sample includes 700,000 to 950,000 distinct CDR3 sequences, 30% to 35% of them seen just once. For these receptors, no antigen is known. Sequencing used cultured CD8+ T cells from PBMCs, obtained from culture after CMV antigen stimulation. Every receptor here comes from a human donor in good health (CMV status not recorded). Some clones in this sample may be carry-over from other donors' samples.

At least ten counts were recorded for this clonotype. The J gene is TRBJ1-2, the V gene TRBV7-9, with 8 positions matching TRBD1. V trimming: 5 bases; J trimming: 4 bases; junction bases outside the gene matches: 18. The CDR3 has 18 residues. From germline, CDR1 is SEHNR and CDR2 FQNEAQ (reference sequence). This CDR3 is CASSDTSLGQEIIYGYTF. The CDR3 DNA reads TGTGCCAGCAGCGACACCTCCCTGGGACAGGAAATTATCTATGGCTACACCTTC.

The chain carries TRBV4-1 and TRBJ2-3, with 7 bases lining up with TRBD2. With 4 bases clipped from V and 0 bases from J, the junction kept 10 bases outside the gene matches. The CDR3 runs 17 residues. CDR1 is MGHRA and CDR2 is YSYEKL in the germline V gene. Here the CDR3 reads CASSPSERGSSTDTQYF. In DNA form, the CDR3 reads TGCGCCAGCAGCCCTTCGGAGCGGGGATCTAGCACAGATACGCAGTATTTT.

The gene calls are TRBV7-9 and TRBJ2-3; 12 bases are a match to TRBD2. The CDR3 spans 20 residues. Germline assignment: CDR1 SEHNR and CDR2 FQNEAQ (reference sequence). With 4 bases clipped from V and 2 bases from J, the junction kept 16 bases outside the gene matches. Here the CDR3 DNA reads TGTGCCAGCAGCTCCTTACTAGCGGGGGGCCTTACTCCTTACACAGATACGCAGTATTTT. Encoded protein: CASSSLLAGGLTPYTDTQYF.

On this clonotype: One end of the junction does not line up with germline, which may come from a read error. V gene TRBV5-3 combines with J gene TRBJ1-5, with D hard to call. TRBV5-3 is known as an ORF, though its function is uncertain. The CDR3 has 16 residues. The CDR3 nucleotides read TGTGCCAGCAGCTTGATGTGGCCGGATAGCAATCAGCCCCAGCATTTT. It is translated as CASSLMWPDSNQPQHF.

J is TRBJ2-1 and V is TRBV9, with D possibly being TRBD1 or TRBD2 (5 bases each). Germline lookup yields CDR1 SGDLS and CDR2 YYNGEE. The CDR3 spans 17 residues. Trimming pared 4 bases from V and 2 bases from J, leaving 19 bases between. The CDR3 DNA follows: TGTGCCAGCAGCCCCCGGGTTATCGAGGGGACCTACAATGAGCAGTTCTTC. Translating it yields CASSPRVIEGTYNEQFF.

This clonotype was detected ten times or more. V is TRBV6-5 and J is TRBJ2-1; D possibly corresponds to TRBD2 (5 bases). Trimming pared 9 bases from V and 8 bases from J, leaving 20 bases between. The germline V gene encodes CDR1 MNHEY and CDR2 SVGAGI. The CDR3 length is 14 residues. Written as DNA, the CDR3 is TGTGCCAGTACTCTACGTCGGGGTGGTGATGAGCAGTTCTTC. It specifies CASTLRRGGDEQFF.

This clonotype occurred a few times. The chain is built from TRBV7-6 and TRBJ2-1; weak D call: TRBD2 (6 bases). Germline V gives CDR1 SGHVS, CDR2 FNYEAQ. The CDR3 totals 15 residues. V lost 5 bases, J lost 7 bases, and 18 bases lay in between. CDR3 in DNA: TGTGCCAGCAGCGCCTTAGCGGTTCAACAGAATGAGCAGTTCTTC. Translating it yields CASSALAVQQNEQFF.

The rearrangement uses TRBV7-9 and TRBJ2-3, with 7 bases lining up with TRBD1. The length of the CDR3 is 15 residues. Germline values: CDR1 SEHNR, CDR2 FQNEAQ (reference sequence). J lost 6 bases, V lost 3 bases, and 9 bases had no gene match. The CDR3 DNA follows: TGTGCCAGCAGCTTCCAGACAGGGCCCTTGGATACGCAGTATTTT. Its translation is CASSFQTGPLDTQYF.

J is TRBJ1-5 and V is TRBV4-3; weak D call: TRBD1 (5 bases). V shed 1 base and J shed 5 bases, with 9 bases lying between them. The CDR3 runs to 14 residues. Germline-derived CDR1 and CDR2 are LGHNA and YSLEER. In DNA, the CDR3 is TGCGCCAGCAGCCAAGTAACAGGTTATCAGCCCCAGCATTTT. This codes for CASSQVTGYQPQHF.

The rearrangement joins TRBV4-1 to TRBJ1-1, with 7 positions matching TRBD1. Germline loops: CDR1 MGHRA, CDR2 YSYEKL. V was clipped by 4 bases and J by 10 bases; unmatched bases: 21. The CDR3 extends over 17 amino acids. The CDR3 reads CASSLLSRGQVIDAAFF. The CDR3 nucleotides read TGCGCCAGCAGCCTTCTTAGCCGCGGACAGGTTATTGACGCAGCTTTCTTT.

The rearrangement uses TRBV12-3 or TRBV12-4 and TRBJ2-3; possible D gene TRBD2, 6 bases. V was trimmed by 4 bases and J by 3 bases, leaving 20 bases between them. This CDR3 is 17 amino acids long. CDR3: CASSSAAGPLRTDTQYF. CDR3 in DNA: TGTGCCAGCAGTTCGGCCGCGGGGCCCCTACGTACAGATACGCAGTATTTT.

The sample holds one count of this clonotype. The chain links TRBV13 to TRBJ2-3, with 9 nucleotides matching TRBD2. This CDR3 spans 16 amino acids. J was trimmed by 4 bases and V by 2 bases; bases with no gene match: 7. Germline CDR1 is PRHDT and CDR2 is FYEKMQ (reference sequence). CDR3 sequence: CASSLKASGMSDTQYF. CDR3 DNA sequence: TGTGCCAGCAGCTTAAAGGCTAGCGGGATGTCAGATACGCAGTATTTT.

This sequence joins TRBV3-1 and TRBJ1-5; a weak D match, TRBD1 (6 bases). The CDR3 is made up of 16 amino acids. Germline CDR1 reads LGHDT; CDR2 reads YNNKEL (reference sequence). The V gene lost 0 bases and the J gene lost 5 bases, with 14 bases spanning the gap. The CDR3 sequence: CASSQEFKGGDQPQHF. As DNA, the CDR3 is TGTGCCAGCAGCCAAGAATTCAAAGGGGGAGATCAGCCCCAGCATTTT.

This clonotype has just a few counts. The chain couples TRBV6-6 to TRBJ1-3; no firm D call. Trimming removed 2 bases from V and 1 base from J, with 3 bases in between. The CDR3 spans 13 residues. From germline, CDR1 is MNHNY and CDR2 SVGAGI (reference sequence). CDR3 in DNA: TGTGCCAGCAGTTACGTTTCTGGAAACACCATATATTTT. It specifies CASSYVSGNTIYF.

This chain connects TRBV2 to TRBJ2-1; either TRBD1 or TRBD2 may supply D (5 bases each). CDR1 is SNHLY and CDR2 is FYNNEI in the germline V gene. CDR3 length equals 14 residues. Trimming stripped 10 bases from V and 8 bases from J, with 21 bases between. CDR3 loop: CANPEGIGRDEQFF. The CDR3 DNA reads TGTGCCAACCCTGAGGGGATAGGTAGGGATGAGCAGTTCTTC.

The chain couples TRBV12-5 to TRBJ1-5, with TRBD1 identical over 7 bases. CDR1 and CDR2 from the germline V gene are LGHNT and FRNRAP. J was trimmed by 3 bases and V by 3 bases; bases with no gene match: 5. The CDR3 length is 15 residues. CDR3 sequence (DNA): TGTGCTAGTGGTTTCAAGGGACAGTACAATCAGCCCCAGCATTTT. Amino acid sequence: CASGFKGQYNQPQHF.

Concerning this clonotype itself: A read error is possible here, since a much larger clone lies one base away. This sequence joins TRBV5-6 and TRBJ2-5; the D call may be TRBD1 or TRBD2 (5 bases each). CDR3 length equals 16 residues. Germline V gives CDR1 SGHDT, CDR2 YYEEEE. For the CDR3, the DNA is TGTGCCAGCAGCTCGGGAAACACAGGATTCCAAGAGACCAAGTACTTC. Translating it yields CASSSGNTGFQETKYF.

The V call is TRBV7-9, the J call TRBJ2-5; maybe TRBD2 (5 bases). This CDR3 is built from 15 residues. CDR1 and CDR2 (germline): SEHNR, FQNEAQ (reference sequence). The germline V and J ends were trimmed by 1 base and 1 base, with 10 bases remaining between them. The CDR3 loop reads CASSLGWAGQETQYF. In nucleotides, the CDR3 is TGTGCCAGCAGCTTAGGCTGGGCGGGCCAAGAGACCCAGTACTTC.

The CDR3 nucleotides read TGTGCCAGCAGTTTACTACGGGACGGCAACTCCTACGAGCAGTACTTC. Translation: CASSLLRDGNSYEQYF. J is TRBJ2-7 and V is TRBV6-5; D might be TRBD1 or TRBD2, each matching 5 bases. Trimming stripped 4 bases from V and 0 bases from J, with 16 bases between. Germline values: CDR1 MNHEY, CDR2 SVGAGI. The CDR3 contains 16 residues.

The V and J genes are TRBV7-9 and TRBJ2-3, with D possibly matching TRBD1 (6 bases). Between the trimmed V and J ends, which lost 3 bases and 4 bases, there was a span of 11 bases. The CDR3 has 14 amino acids. Germline V gene data show CDR1 as SEHNR and CDR2 as FQNEAQ (reference sequence). CDR3 sequence: CASSFDRLPDTQYF. As DNA, the CDR3 is TGTGCCAGCAGCTTTGACAGGCTTCCAGATACGCAGTATTTT. Together with reference TRBV7-9 and TRBJ2-3, the CDR3 gives the full variable domain: DTGVSQNPRHKITKRGQNVTFRCDPISEHNRLYWYRQTLGQGPEFLTYFQNEAQLEKSRLLSDRFSAERPKGSFSTLEIQRTEQGDSAMYLCASSFDRLPDTQYFGPGTRLTVL.

This clonotype was observed many times. V and J are TRBV7-9 and TRBJ2-6; the D is unclear. The germline CDR1 and CDR2 sequences are SEHNR and FQNEAQ (reference sequence). This CDR3 contains 17 residues. V shed 11 bases and J shed 4 bases, with 24 bases lying between them. CDR3 sequence (DNA): TGTGCCCATGTTCAGCTGCGAGTCCCTAAGGGGGCCAACGTCCTGACTTTC. This translates into CAHVQLRVPKGANVLTF.